These 22 T cell receptor beta chains were all obtained from the same sample, sequenced in a study of vaccination and CD4 T cells after COVID-19. Their specific antigens are unknown. The Oncomine TCR Beta short-read assay was applied to DNA of cultured CD4+ T cells. TCRdb passed the PCR reads through MiXCR, listing each CDR3 protein once. The data show 20,000 to 25,000 distinct CDR3 sequences, 45% to 60% seen once. Stated treatment: roughly ten-day PBMC culture with coronavirus spike peptide pools or control peptides (ViraFEST assay). The sequenced sample consisted of CD4+ T cells from blood, cultured in vitro. The receptors were sampled from a human donor who had recovered from COVID-19.

This chain connects TRBV23-1 to TRBJ2-3; D is undetermined. TRBV23-1 is sorted into the ORF group, with uncertain function. This CDR3 spans 14 amino acids. Between the trimmed V and J ends, which lost 6 bases and 1 base, there was a span of 11 bases. The CDR3 region is CASSLSLRTDTQYF. The DNA for the CDR3 is TGCGCCAGCAGCCTTAGTCTCCGCACAGATACGCAGTATTTT.

This clonotype occurred a few times. The V and J genes are TRBV27 and TRBJ2-7, with D possibly matching TRBD1 (5 bases). Per the germline V gene, CDR1 is MNHEY and CDR2 is SMNVEV (reference sequence). The V and J ends lost 0 bases and 3 bases respectively, with 21 bases between them. The CDR3 is made up of 18 amino acids. CDR3 DNA sequence: TGTGCCAGCAGTTTATCGAGGTTGGCAGGGATGTTTGGCTACGAGCAGTACTTC. Protein: CASSLSRLAGMFGYEQYF.

This clonotype has more than one count but fewer than ten. The rearrangement uses TRBV21-1 and TRBJ2-7; the table names TRBD1, a call not compared with the DNA. TRBV21-1 is tagged as a pseudogene. This CDR3 comprises 16 residues. CDR3 bases: TGTGCCAGCAGCAACGGACAGGGGACTTACTCCTACGAGCAGTACTTC. Translated, it gives CASSNGQGTYSYEQYF.

The rearrangement joins TRBV21-1 to TRBJ1-5; TRBD1 is the table's D call and was not checked against the DNA. TRBV21-1 is termed a pseudogene. This CDR3 is 16 amino acids long. This CDR3 reads CASSNPLDSSNQPQHF. Written as DNA, the CDR3 is TGTGCCAGCAGCAACCCCTTGGACAGTAGCAATCAGCCCCAGCATTTT.

This chain connects TRBV7-2 to TRBJ1-2, with D possibly matching TRBD1 (5 bases). Germline CDR1 and CDR2: SGHTA and FQGNSA. CDR3 length: 12 residues. V dropped 5 bases and J dropped 8 bases, with 12 bases sitting between them. The CDR3 bases are TGTGCCAGCAGCCCAGCCGGGGCCGGCTACACCTTC. This translates into CASSPAGAGYTF.

This clonotype has a single count. The chain is built from TRBV5-6 and TRBJ2-7, with D possibly being TRBD1 (6 bases). The CDR3 extends over 15 amino acids. V lost 4 bases and J lost 1, with 15 bases in between. The germline CDR1 and CDR2 sequences are SGHDT and YYEEEE. The CDR3 loop reads CASSHRERQSYEQYF. The CDR3 DNA reads as TGTGCCAGCAGCCACAGGGAGCGGCAGTCCTACGAGCAGTACTTC. The complete variable domain, with remaining parts taken from reference TRBV5-6 and TRBJ2-7, reads DAGVTQSPTHLIKTRGQQVTLRCSPKSGHDTVSWYQQALGQGPQFIFQYYEEEERQRGNFPDRFSGHQFPNYSSELNVNALLLGDSALYLCASSHRERQSYEQYFGPGTRLTVT.

This clonotype is a singleton in its sample. The rearrangement uses TRBV3-1 and TRBJ2-5; D unresolved. The germline V gene has CDR1 LGHDT and CDR2 YNNKEL (reference sequence). V gave up 1 base and J gave up 2 bases, with 14 bases separating them. The CDR3 is 16 amino acids. DNA for the CDR3: TGTGCCAGCAGCCAAGCCAGCTTTGACTCTCAAGAGACCCAGTACTTC. This codes for CASSQASFDSQETQYF.

The V and J genes are TRBV6-1 and TRBJ1-4, with D tentatively TRBD1 (6 bases). Deletions cut 6 bases from V and 7 bases from J, with 15 bases between. Germline-derived CDR1 and CDR2 are MNHNS and SASEGT. The CDR3 sequence is 14 residues long. The CDR3 spells CASSLEGGSEKLFF. Here the CDR3 DNA reads TGTGCCAGCAGCCTGGAGGGGGGCTCTGAAAAACTGTTTTTT.

The chain links TRBV27 to TRBJ1-1, with TRBD1 as a possible D gene (6 bases). V lost 9 bases to trimming and J lost 3 bases, with 17 bases between them. CDR3 length: 14 residues. Looked up from germline, CDR1 is MNHEY and CDR2 is SMNVEV (reference sequence). CDR3 nucleotides: TGTGCCAGTCAAAGGGGGGGCCTTGACACTGAAGCTTTCTTT. This translates into CASQRGGLDTEAFF.

The chain uses TRBV20-1 and TRBJ2-1, with a possible D match to TRBD1 (6 bases). V dropped 3 bases and J dropped 4 bases, with 13 bases sitting between them. Per the germline V gene, CDR1 is DFQATT and CDR2 is SNEGSKA (reference sequence). The CDR3 runs 14 residues. The CDR3 reads CSASRRTVYNEQFF. CDR3 coding DNA: TGCAGTGCTAGCCGGCGGACAGTTTACAATGAGCAGTTCTTC.

There are a few counts of this clonotype. V and J are TRBV20-1 and TRBJ1-5; perhaps TRBD1 as D (6 bases). CDR3 size: 16 residues. Trimming pared 1 base from V and 3 bases from J, leaving 16 bases between. From germline, CDR1 is DFQATT and CDR2 SNEGSKA (reference sequence). The CDR3 DNA reads as TGCAGTGCTAGAGTTGGACTTAGGGGGGACAATCAGCCCCAGCATTTT. Translated: CSARVGLRGDNQPQHF.

The rearrangement uses TRBV18 and TRBJ1-3; D call uncertain. The germline V gene encodes CDR1 KGHSH and CDR2 LQKENI. The CDR3 loop spans 14 amino acids. Trimming removed 2 bases at V and 0 bases at J, with 5 bases between. CDR3 nucleotide sequence: TGTGCCAGCTCACCAGGGGACTCTGGAAACACCATATATTTT. It is translated as CASSPGDSGNTIYF. Drawing the rest from reference TRBV18 and TRBJ1-3, the complete variable domain is NAGVMQNPRHLVRRRGQEARLRCSPMKGHSHVYWYRQLPEEGLKFMVYLQKENIIDESGMPKERFSAEFPKEGPSILRIQQVVRGDSAAYFCASSPGDSGNTIYFGEGSWLTVV.

This clonotype was seen only a few times. The chain joins TRBV7-3 to TRBJ1-6; TRBD1 is a possible D gene (6 bases). V was shortened by 3 bases and J by 5 bases, with 11 bases between the two germline ends. This CDR3 comprises 15 residues. Germline assignment: CDR1 SGHTA and CDR2 FQGTGA. The CDR3, as DNA: TGTGCCAGCAGCTTTGGGACACCTGATAATTCACCCCTCCACTTT. Translation: CASSFGTPDNSPLHF.

This rearrangement joins TRBV6-2 or TRBV6-3 to TRBJ1-2, with D perhaps matching TRBD1 (5 bases). The germline V and J ends were trimmed by 4 bases and 0 bases, with 9 bases remaining between them. From germline, CDR1 is MNHEY and CDR2 SVGEGT. The CDR3 spans 14 residues. DNA for the CDR3: TGTGCCAGCAGTTCCGGGGGTACTAACTATGGCTACACCTTC. Translation gives CASSSGGTNYGYTF.

J is TRBJ1-1 and V is TRBV7-3; weak D call: TRBD1 (5 bases). Germline V CDR1 and CDR2: SGHTA, FQGTGA. V lost 0 bases and J lost 1, with 6 bases in between. The CDR3 length is 14 residues. The CDR3 coding sequence is TGTGCCAGCAGCTTAACGGGGGGGAACACTGAAGCTTTCTTT. Its protein is CASSLTGGNTEAFF. The full variable domain, completed using reference TRBV7-3 and TRBJ1-1, is GAGVSQTPSNKVTEKGKYVELRCDPISGHTALYWYRQSLGQGPEFLIYFQGTGAADDSGLPNDRFFAVRPEGSVSTLKIQRTERGDSAVYLCASSLTGGNTEAFFGQGTRLTVV.

This clonotype was detected only a few times. The chain couples TRBV10-3 to TRBJ1-1, with 8 bases fitting TRBD1. This CDR3 contains 15 residues. Germline CDR1 ENHRY, CDR2 SYGVKD. Trimming removed 6 bases from V and 7 bases from J; junction bases left unmatched: 13. As DNA, the CDR3 is TGTGCCATCAGGGGGGTAGGACAGGGCGCGGGTGAAGCTTTCTTT. Its translation: CAIRGVGQGAGEAFF.

The chain joins TRBV21-1 to TRBJ1-1; the table's D gene call, TRBD1, was not cross checked with the DNA. TRBV21-1 is noted as a pseudogene. The CDR3 is 16 residues long. The DNA for the CDR3 is TGTGCCAGCAGCATTGGGACAGGGAGTAGGGACACTGAAGCTTTCTTT. Protein sequence: CASSIGTGSRDTEAFF.

The V gene is TRBV6-1, the J gene TRBJ2-3; 10 bases line up with TRBD2. Trimming cost V 8 bases and J 2 bases; bases outside gene matches: 7. The CDR3 is 15 residues long. Germline V gives CDR1 MNHNS, CDR2 SASEGT. The CDR3 protein is CASEPAGGPTDTQYF. CDR3 DNA: TGTGCCAGCGAACCAGCGGGAGGGCCCACAGATACGCAGTATTTT.

This clonotype came up a few times. The V call is TRBV7-2, the J call TRBJ2-7; a weak D match, TRBD2 (5 bases). Germline-derived CDR1 and CDR2 are SGHTA and FQGNSA. With 1 base removed from V and 1 base from J, the gap between germline ends came to 8 bases. The CDR3 is made up of 14 amino acids. The CDR3 spells CASSLERQSYEQYF. CDR3 in DNA: TGTGCCAGCAGCTTAGAGCGGCAGTCCTACGAGCAGTACTTC.

The V call is TRBV24-1, the J call TRBJ1-1, with D tentatively TRBD1 (6 bases). V shed 3 bases and J shed 7 bases, with 11 bases lying between them. The CDR3 is 13 residues long. The germline V gene has CDR1 KGHDR and CDR2 SFDVKD. The CDR3 spells CATSDDNRVEAFF. CDR3 nucleotides: TGTGCCACCAGTGATGATAACAGGGTTGAAGCTTTCTTT.

This rearrangement joins TRBV9 to TRBJ2-3; D unclear. This CDR3 has 13 residues. Looked up from germline, CDR1 is SGDLS and CDR2 is YYNGEE. V was shortened by 3 bases and J by 0 bases, with 5 bases between the two germline ends. The CDR3 here is CASSATSTDTQYF. DNA of the CDR3: TGTGCCAGCAGCGCGACTAGCACAGATACGCAGTATTTT. The whole variable domain, filled in from reference TRBV9 and TRBJ2-3, reads DSGVTQTPKHLITATGQRVTLRCSPRSGDLSVYWYQQSLDQGLQFLIQYYNGEERAKGNILERFSAQQFPDLHSELNLSSLELGDSALYFCASSATSTDTQYFGPGTRLTVL.

This clonotype was found a few times. The chain joins TRBV27 to TRBJ2-3; no clear D gene. This CDR3 has 16 residues. The V end lost 3 bases, the J end lost 1 base, and 14 bases lay between the germline ends. Germline CDR1 and CDR2: MNHEY and SMNVEV (reference sequence). DNA of the CDR3: TGTGCCAGCAGTTTGGGGATCTTGGGCGGCACAGATACGCAGTATTTT. Its protein product is CASSLGILGGTDTQYF.